The present entry profiles one T cell receptor beta chain with its context. TCRdb's copy holds only in-frame clones and misses some; the assay was immunoSEQ multiplex PCR. The data show 25,000 to 30,000 clones, approximately 88% seen once. The source of the sample is a study of T cell changes during pregnancy in multiple sclerosis. Deletions cut 2 bases from V and 2 bases from J, with 7 bases between. The CDR3 is 13 amino acids. The germline gives CDR1 SGHDT, CDR2 YYEEEE. The J gene is TRBJ1-1, the V gene TRBV5-6; D is possibly TRBD1 (5 bases). The TCR comes from a female donor in good health, enrolled as a control in a pregnancy study. Source: CD4+ T cells from peripheral blood mononuclear cells, taken in the first trimester of pregnancy. The CDR3, as DNA: TGTGCCAGCAGCTTACAGGATAACACTGAAGCTTTCTTT. Protein sequence: CASSLQDNTEAFF.